These 27 T cell receptor beta chains originate from one sample sequenced in a study of blood T cells in healthy people across ages. The authors ran a second PCR of about 7 to 11 cycles using a sample-barcoded 5' primer and a J-beta primer mix. TCRdb re-called the 5' RACE reads with MiXCR, one entry per CDR3 protein. The sample consists of over a million distinct CDR3 sequences, roughly 40% of them appearing once. The sequenced sample was blood. The receptor set was obtained from a woman younger than 35 in good health.

The chain has TRBV11-2 and TRBJ2-3; D may be TRBD2 (5 bases). In germline, CDR1 is SGHAT, CDR2 FQNNGV. The CDR3 loop spans 17 amino acids. V lost 3 bases to trimming and J lost 4 bases, with 20 bases between them. This CDR3 reads CASSFWSSRGFADTQYF. The CDR3 DNA follows: TGTGCCAGCAGCTTCTGGTCCTCTCGGGGTTTCGCAGATACGCAGTATTTT.

The chain employs TRBV10-3 and TRBJ1-2; 10 bases are shared with TRBD1. V lost 4 bases and J lost 8; bases outside the gene matches: 4. This CDR3 has 13 residues. CDR1 is ENHRY and CDR2 is SYGVKD in the germline V gene. The CDR3 DNA sequence: TGTGCCATCAGTGGTGGGACAGGGGTCGGCTACACCTTC. Protein product: CAISGGTGVGYTF.

CDR3 loop: CASSLFLAGGAYEQYF. CDR3 nucleotides: TGTGCCAGCAGCTTATTTCTAGCGGGGGGCGCCTACGAGCAGTACTTC. The gene calls are TRBV11-2 and TRBJ2-7; the match to TRBD2 covers 11 bases. The V and J ends lost 2 bases and 2 bases, in that order; junction bases with no gene match: 5. The V gene's germline CDR1 is SGHAT and CDR2 FQNNGV. This CDR3 comprises 16 residues. Variable domain in full (rest from reference TRBV11-2 and TRBJ2-7): EAGVAQSPRYKIIEKRQSVAFWCNPISGHATLYWYQQILGQGPKLLIQFQNNGVVDDSQLPKDRFSAERLKGVDSTLKIQPAKLEDSAVYLCASSLFLAGGAYEQYFGPGTRLTVT.

The CDR3 region is CASSRGPSGRFDEQYF. In DNA, the CDR3 is TGTGCCAGCAGCCGGGGGCCTAGCGGGAGGTTCGACGAGCAGTACTTC. The gene calls are TRBV7-2 and TRBJ2-4, with 11 bases aligning to TRBD2. The assigned J gene may be wrong: the sequence end matches TRBJ2-7 better. Germline V gene data show CDR1 as SGHTA and CDR2 as FQGNSA. The CDR3 sequence is 16 residues long.

This clonotype was detected a few times. V is TRBV12-3 or TRBV12-4 and J is TRBJ1-6, with D possibly matching TRBD1 (6 bases). This CDR3 spans 15 amino acids. Between the trimmed V and J ends, which lost 2 bases and 7 bases, there was a span of 12 bases. CDR3 residues: CASSLPGDLNSPLHF. The CDR3 nucleotides are TGTGCCAGCAGTTTACCAGGGGACTTGAATTCACCCCTCCACTTT.

On this clonotype itself: A clone one base away is much larger, so this may be a read error. This chain joins TRBV7-9 and TRBJ2-3; D might be TRBD1 (6 bases). V lost 6 bases, J lost 4 bases, and 17 bases lay in between. The CDR3 consists of 15 residues. Germline V gene sequence: CDR1 SEHNR, CDR2 FQNEAQ (reference sequence). The CDR3 loop is CASRARLGAPDTQYF. CDR3 DNA sequence: TGTGCCAGCAGGGCCCGTTTGGGGGCTCCAGATACGCAGTATTTT.

The CDR3 reads CASTTVQYNEQFF. As DNA, the CDR3 is TGTGCCAGCACCACAGTGCAGTACAATGAGCAGTTCTTC. The chain employs TRBV2 and TRBJ2-1; D ambiguous. Germline CDR1 SNHLY, CDR2 FYNNEI. V dropped 7 bases and J dropped 4 bases, with 11 bases sitting between them. CDR3 length: 13 amino acids.

About this clonotype: One junction end does not reproduce the germline sequence, and a read error may be involved. The J gene is TRBJ2-6, the V gene TRBV4-2, with D uncertain. This CDR3 region has 17 residues. Per the germline V gene, CDR1 is LGHNA and CDR2 is YNFKEQ. CDR3: CASSQASVLSGVNVLTF. The CDR3 nucleotides read TGTGCCAGCAGCCAAGCCTCGGTCCTCTCTGGGGTCAACGTCCTGACTTTC.

The chain employs TRBV2 and TRBJ1-1; D is unclear. Germline V gives CDR1 SNHLY, CDR2 FYNNEI. V gave up 6 bases and J gave up 5 bases, with 7 bases separating them. The CDR3 contains 11 residues. CDR3 nucleotides: TGTGCCAGCAGGGGTCGGACTGAAGCTTTCTTT. It encodes CASRGRTEAFF.

The chain links TRBV7-2 to TRBJ2-7; 10 nucleotides match TRBD2. V dropped 5 bases and J dropped 4; count of bases not matched to a gene: 14. The CDR3 has 17 amino acids. The germline gives CDR1 SGHTA, CDR2 FQGNSA. CDR3 DNA sequence: TGTGCCAGCAGCCCGGGACTAGCGCAATCAATCCTTTACGAGCAGTACTTC. This codes for CASSPGLAQSILYEQYF. The whole variable domain, filled in from reference TRBV7-2 and TRBJ2-7, reads GAGVSQSPSNKVTEKGKDVELRCDPISGHTALYWYRQSLGQGLEFLIYFQGNSAPDKSGLPSDRFSAERTGGSVSTLTIQRTQQEDSAVYLCASSPGLAQSILYEQYFGPGTRLTVT.

This clonotype was counted a single time. The rearrangement uses TRBV10-3 and TRBJ2-5; TRBD2 matches at 9 bases. This CDR3 is built from 14 residues. Germline loops: CDR1 ENHRY, CDR2 SYGVKD. J gave up 11 bases and V 9 bases, and 16 bases lay outside the gene matches. This CDR3 reads CAIRKGGTSNEQYF. CDR3 in DNA: TGTGCCATACGTAAGGGGGGGACTAGCAATGAGCAGTACTTC.

This clonotype showed up just a few times. A read error may produce the germline difference seen at one junction end. The V and J genes are TRBV18 and TRBJ1-4; possible D gene TRBD1, 5 bases. There are 14 residues in the CDR3. Germline V lookup: CDR1 KGHSH, CDR2 LQKENI. CDR3 region: CASSPGTTDEKLFF. The CDR3 bases are TGCGCCAGCAGCCCGGGGACGACAGATGAAAAACTGTTTTTT.

The V and J genes are TRBV25-1 and TRBJ2-4, with D maybe TRBD1 (5 bases). Germline assignment: CDR1 MGHDK and CDR2 SYGVNS. V shed 3 bases and J shed 5 bases, with 11 bases lying between them. The CDR3 is made up of 14 amino acids. The CDR3 reads CASSEWTSQNIQYF. The CDR3 region has the DNA TGTGCCAGCAGTGAGTGGACAAGTCAAAACATTCAGTACTTC.

The chain uses TRBV6-5 and TRBJ2-5, with TRBD2 as a possible D gene (7 bases). Germline V gene lookup returns CDR1 MNHEY and CDR2 SVGAGI. This CDR3 is 15 amino acids long. V lost 0 bases to trimming and J lost 5 bases, with 13 bases between them. As DNA, the CDR3 is TGTGCCAGCAGTTACTCGAGGGGGGGCGAGGAGACCCAGTACTTC. Protein product: CASSYSRGGEETQYF.

V usage is TRBV27 and J usage is TRBJ1-1; 7 bases line up with TRBD1. V shed 4 bases, J shed 4 bases, and the junction held 12 bases outside the gene matches. Per the germline V gene, CDR1 is MNHEY and CDR2 is SMNVEV (reference sequence). The CDR3 has 16 residues. The CDR3 is CASSSRKGAGGTEAFF. In DNA, the CDR3 is TGTGCCAGCAGTTCGAGAAAGGGGGCTGGTGGCACTGAAGCTTTCTTT.

This clonotype has only one observation. The chain recombines TRBV7-9 with TRBJ2-5; 8 bases are shared with TRBD1. CDR1 and CDR2 (germline): SEHNR, FQNEAQ (reference sequence). Trimming cost V 2 bases and J 1 base; bases outside gene matches: 6. The CDR3 loop spans 16 amino acids. This CDR3 reads CASSLRPGQAQETQYF. CDR3 sequence (DNA): TGTGCCAGCAGCTTACGCCCGGGACAGGCCCAAGAGACCCAGTACTTC.

The rearrangement links TRBV20-1 to TRBJ2-7; D might be TRBD2 (6 bases). The CDR3 runs to 13 residues. Germline-derived CDR1 and CDR2 are DFQATT and SNEGSKA (reference sequence). DNA of the CDR3: TGCTGTCCGCGGGAACTCTCCTCCTACGAGCAGTACTTC. It translates to CCPRELSSYEQYF.

The gene calls are TRBV7-3 and TRBJ2-1; perhaps TRBD2 as D (7 bases). Trimming cost V 2 bases and J 4 bases, with 18 bases left between them. Germline lookup yields CDR1 SGHTA and CDR2 FQGTGA. CDR3 length: 17 amino acids. The CDR3 region is CASSLSGAGALYNEQFF. The DNA for the CDR3 is TGTGCCAGCAGCTTATCGGGGGCGGGGGCCCTTTACAATGAGCAGTTCTTC.

This chain links TRBV3-1 with TRBJ1-2; D uncertain. V lost 3 bases and J lost 7, with 9 bases in between. There are 12 residues in the CDR3. Looked up from germline, CDR1 is LGHDT and CDR2 is YNNKEL (reference sequence). The CDR3 spells CASSHSEGGYTF. The CDR3, as DNA: TGTGCCAGCAGCCATTCCGAGGGTGGCTACACCTTC. The full variable domain, rest sourced from reference TRBV3-1 and TRBJ1-2, is DTAVSQTPKYLVTQMGNDKSIKCEQNLGHDTMYWYKQDSKKFLKIMFSYNNKELIINETVPNRFSPKSPDKAHLNLHINSLELGDSAVYFCASSHSEGGYTFGSGTRLTVV.

This rearrangement joins TRBV20-1 to TRBJ2-1, with 15 bases identical to TRBD2. With 2 bases clipped from V and 11 bases from J, the junction kept 10 bases outside the gene matches. This CDR3 is built from 16 residues. The V gene's germline CDR1 is DFQATT and CDR2 SNEGSKA (reference sequence). Here the CDR3 DNA reads TGCAGTGCTAGACCTAGGACTAGCGGGAGGGCCGATCAGCAGTTCTTC. This sequence encodes CSARPRTSGRADQQFF.

This clonotype was detected only once. The CDR3 here is CSARPGRAEYNEQFF. The CDR3 DNA sequence: TGCAGTGCTAGACCGGGACGAGCGGAATACAATGAGCAGTTCTTC. This sequence joins TRBV20-1 and TRBJ2-1; D could derive from TRBD1 or TRBD2 (5 bases each). This CDR3 has 15 amino acids. The germline V gene has CDR1 DFQATT and CDR2 SNEGSKA (reference sequence). V lost 2 bases, J lost 4 bases, and 15 bases lay in between.

The V call is TRBV3-1, the J call TRBJ2-5, with D perhaps matching TRBD2 (7 bases). V lost 3 bases and J 4 bases, leaving 15 bases between the germline ends. Germline V gene data show CDR1 as LGHDT and CDR2 as YNNKEL (reference sequence). CDR3 length equals 15 residues. Here the CDR3 reads CASSHTGEGGETQYF. CDR3 bases: TGTGCCAGCAGCCATACGGGGGAGGGGGGAGAGACCCAGTACTTC.

This clonotype showed up many times. The chain recombines TRBV10-2 with TRBJ1-1, with D unclear. Germline V gives CDR1 WSHSY, CDR2 SAAADI. Trimming left V 8 bases short and J 3 bases short, with 7 bases between. The CDR3 loop spans 11 amino acids. The CDR3 DNA follows: TGCGCCAGCGCCGAGGACACTGAAGCTTTCTTT. Its translation is CASAEDTEAFF.

In its sample, this clonotype was seen many times. CDR3 sequence (DNA): TGCGCCAGCAGCCAAGACGGAGAGGAGTCCTACTATGGCTACACCTTC. Translation: CASSQDGEESYYGYTF. The J gene is TRBJ1-2, the V gene TRBV4-1; D gene ambiguous. Per germline, CDR1 MGHRA and CDR2 YSYEKL. The CDR3 consists of 16 residues. V was trimmed by 0 bases and J by 3 bases, leaving 14 bases between them.

This rearrangement joins TRBV20-1 to TRBJ1-4; no firm D call. CDR1 is DFQATT, CDR2 SNEGSKA, per germline (reference sequence). Deletions cut 1 base from V and 3 bases from J, with 12 bases between. The CDR3 has 15 residues. The CDR3: CSARGSGMANEKLFF. Here the CDR3 DNA reads TGCAGTGCTAGAGGTTCGGGAATGGCTAATGAAAAACTGTTTTTT.

The V and J genes are TRBV29-1 and TRBJ2-7, with D possibly being TRBD1 (6 bases). Trimming cost V 3 bases and J 4 bases, with 13 bases left between them. The CDR3 is made up of 13 amino acids. Looked up from germline, CDR1 is SQVTM and CDR2 is ANQGSEA. CDR3 nucleotide sequence: TGCAGCGTTGACATACAGGACAGTTACGAGCAGTACTTC. Its protein product is CSVDIQDSYEQYF.

Written as DNA, the CDR3 is TGCGCCAGCAGCCAAGATTCGGGACAGGGGGCCAGAGAGCAGTTCTTC. Its translation: CASSQDSGQGAREQFF. The V and J genes are TRBV4-3 and TRBJ2-1; 12 positions agree with TRBD1. CDR3 size: 16 residues. Germline lookup yields CDR1 LGHNA and CDR2 YSLEER. Trimming removed 0 bases from V and 10 bases from J; junction bases left unmatched: 7.